One T cell receptor beta chain is described in this entry. This clonotype has a handful of counts. This receptor's antigen is unknown. The sample holds no much larger clone one base away, and base qualities are not on file. The treatment or condition tag for this specimen amounts to: live attenuated yellow fever vaccine strain. At each blood-draw timepoint, two biological replicates of bulk PBMCs were obtained. PBMCs were isolated from peripheral blood using a standard Ficoll-Paque protocol. TriZol was used to extract RNA from bulk PBMCs, CD4 and CD8 fractions, and dextramer-positive and dextramer-negative fractions. TCR cDNA was synthesized by 5'RACE template switching, through which a universal primer site and unique molecular identifiers were introduced. cDNA synthesis was primed from both the TCR alpha and TCR beta constant segments. Library amplification used two PCR steps, and the second PCR step added sample barcodes and sequencing adapters. Libraries were sequenced on Illumina HiSeq 2500 (2x100 bp) or NovaSeq (2x150 bp). The authors' analysis ran thus. MIGEC handled demultiplexing of reads and collapsing into UMI consensus sequences, while MiXCR performed V(D)J alignment. Using edgeR on replicate PBMC samples, clonotypes were called vaccine-responding if FDR was below 0.01 and the log2 fold change was above 5 up to day 15. Each bulk clonotype received a CD4 or CD8 identity based on whether the sequenced CD4 or CD8 repertoire contained that clonotype at higher abundance. TCRdb trimmed the raw reads at Q25, called clones with MiXCR and kept productive beta chains. One record per CDR3 amino acid sequence lists the most common genes and DNA. The V and J calls here are based on TCRdb, not the publication. This sample is represented by fewer than 450,000 distinct CDR3 sequences; approximately 8% of them were singletons. Clones ranked in the top ten supply roughly a sixth of the sample.

The record originates from a study of T cells after yellow fever vaccination (dated by TCRdb to about 2019). Looking at the study overall: The SMART-Seq v4 Ultra Low Input RNA kit was used to prepare libraries from fractions with low cell numbers. To follow T-cell clones before and after both primary and booster YFV17D yellow fever vaccination, bulk TCR alpha and beta repertoires underwent longitudinal sequencing. The cohort comprised two healthy male donors, one aged 18 to 30 and one aged 30 to 39 years. Blood was collected at multiple timepoints before and after primary and secondary immunization, and bulk PBMC replicates and cell subsets were isolated. The full study reports these points: A small fraction of clonotypes appeared in both the CD4 and CD8 compartments, likely as a result of convergent recombination. Computational filtering was needed because FACS-sorted repertoires could contain abundant contaminating clonotypes from the bulk population. Because the study included only a couple of donors, the extent to which the findings can be generalized is limited. Compared with the primary T-cell response, the secondary T-cell response was weaker but faster, peaking on day 5 rather than day 15. After the booster, most clones that had expanded after primary vaccination were detected again (almost 97% of CD4 and around nine tenths of CD8), suggesting broad maintenance of memory.

From the germline V gene (reference sequence), CDR1 is DFQATT and CDR2 is SNEGSKA. Cut back by 5 bases and 2 bases, the V and J ends lie 9 bases apart. Reading from cysteine to phenylalanine, the CDR3 counts 13 amino acids. The only DNA kept is the CDR3, 39 bases in frame from the first base. Sequences were derived from PBMCs, sampled roughly 45 days after the first yellow fever vaccination. The chain is encoded by TRBV20-1 joined to TRBJ2-2, with the D gene uncertain. The origin of this receptor is a man aged 18 to 35 who received the YFV17D yellow fever vaccine. In nucleotide form, the sequence is TGCAGTGCTGGACCGCAAAACACCGGGGAGCTGTTTTTT. Its translation is CSAGPQNTGELFF.